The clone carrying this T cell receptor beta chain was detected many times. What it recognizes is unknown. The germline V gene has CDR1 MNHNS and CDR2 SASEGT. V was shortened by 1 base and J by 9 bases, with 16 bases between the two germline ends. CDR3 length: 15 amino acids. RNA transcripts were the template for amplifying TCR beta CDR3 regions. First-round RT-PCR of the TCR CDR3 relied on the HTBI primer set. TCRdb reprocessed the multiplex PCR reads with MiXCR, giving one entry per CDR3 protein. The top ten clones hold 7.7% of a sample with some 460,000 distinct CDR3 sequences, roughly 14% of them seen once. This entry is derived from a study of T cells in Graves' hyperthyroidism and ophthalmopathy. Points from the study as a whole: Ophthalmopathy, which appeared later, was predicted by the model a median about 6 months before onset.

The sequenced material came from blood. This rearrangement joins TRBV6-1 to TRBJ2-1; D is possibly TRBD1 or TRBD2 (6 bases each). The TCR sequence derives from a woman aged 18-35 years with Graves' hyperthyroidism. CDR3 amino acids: CASSEEGGGYAEQFF. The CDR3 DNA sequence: TGTGCCAGCAGTGAAGAGGGGGGTGGTTACGCTGAGCAGTTCTTC.